This entry features one T cell receptor (beta chain) sequence. Its antigen is not yet known. Qualities for individual bases were not recorded, and no much larger clone is one base off. Collaborating institutions collected whole blood in K2EDTA tubes following their own protocols. For TCRbeta analysis, collaborators shipped samples as frozen whole blood, isolated PBMCs, or DNA extracted from either of those sample types. The sample is drawn from a study of blood T cell repertoires in COVID-19 (TCRdb year 2020). A note on the overall study: Samples from collaborators originated in the United States, Italy and Spain and spanned both the acute and convalescent phases of COVID-19. Subjects who had been exposed to COVID-19, were actively infected with it, or had recovered from it provided the deeply sampled blood TCRbeta repertoires that made up the dataset. The prospective study material was composed of cDNA or gDNA derived from T cells, B-cell-depleted T cells, or PBMCs. The repertoires were made available in a free public database intended to serve as a resource for research on the immune response to SARS-CoV-2. Samples came from the ongoing ImmuneRACE study (first 160 participants) plus 1,254 subjects from 6 global collaborators. Nearly every sample came with metadata listing a de-identified subject ID, COVID-19 status, age in years and sex. Where available, HLA class I and class II types were taken from metadata supplied by the sample provider and were not determined by assay-based typing. Summary of the overall study and its limitations: How much clinical and demographic metadata was included differed by source and by participant, and the metadata was provided uncurated.

Spanning cysteine to phenylalanine, the CDR3 consists of 14 amino acids. Kept here is only the CDR3 DNA, which spans 42 bases and is read in frame from base 1. Relative to germline, V is missing 4 bases and J is missing 3 bases, with 1 base of the junction outside any gene match. The germline V gene encodes CDR1 ENHRY and CDR2 SYGVKD. TCRbeta CDR3 regions were amplified from genomic DNA by means of the immunoSEQ Assay, a bias-controlled multiplex PCR. Per the source publication's procedure: Within the assay, amplification of reference gene primers was used to estimate how many nucleated cells each sample contained. To quantify the absolute abundance of each unique TCRbeta CDR3 rearrangement, sequence reads were collapsed and filtered. For each sample, productive Simpson clonality was calculated as the square root of Simpson's diversity index across productive rearrangements. The immuneACCESS repertoire file appears here via TCRdb, limited to in-frame rearrangements. These files lack a portion of the clones; in checked studies, under half of the deficit traces to unresolved V genes, and the cause of the others is not known. V and J calls plus clone size are reproduced from that table; the DNA served to infer D and trimming. The sample contains some 70,000 clones, approximately 90% of them found a single time. The ten biggest clones cover 6.5% to 9% of the sample.

The sequence came from a man under 40 with acute or convalescent COVID-19. Sequencing was performed on peripheral blood. The chain uses TRBV10-3 and TRBJ2-5; TRBD2 fits 11 bases in the junction. The sequenced DNA: TGTGCCATCAGTGTGGGACTAGCGGAAGAGACCCAGTACTTC. Protein translation: CAISVGLAEETQYF.